This T cell receptor beta chain was obtained from a study of persistence of HIV-infected CD4 T cells. Study-level points and caveats: Antigen-responding cells were enriched for degenerate expanded CDR3beta sequences.

The libraries were made with immunoSEQ version 4 in survey mode. Data came from immunoSEQ multiplex PCR; TCRdb stores just in-frame clones and leaves some out. The table lists some 48,000 clones, 75% to 85% of them singletons. For this clone: Its antigen is currently unknown.

CDR1 and CDR2 from the germline V gene are MGHRA and YSYEKL. This CDR3 has 15 residues. Losses at the gene ends were 4 bases for V and 3 bases for J; bases not matched to a gene: 6. Lysates of CMV-infected fibroblasts at around 9.8 ug/mL stimulated these cells. Memory cells lacking CD40L and CD69 with high CD45RO were sorted. Donors were HIV-1-infected adults who began suppressive ART during chronic infection. CD8-depleted PBMCs were stimulated roughly 18 hours with anti-CD28/CD49d costimulation, CD40-blocking antibody and enfuvirtide. This receptor was taken from an adult man with HIV who was CMV-seropositive. V gene TRBV4-1 combines with J gene TRBJ2-3, with TRBD1 matching 8 bases. Specimen: CD4+ T cells sorted from PBMCs after approximately 20-hour stimulation, collected from a patient who received antiretroviral therapy. The CDR3 protein is CASSPRTGSTDTQYF. CDR3 DNA: TGCGCCAGCAGCCCCCGGACAGGGTCGACAGATACGCAGTATTTT.